The T cell receptor beta chain under discussion was sequenced for a study of shared clonotypes between healthy human individuals. Study results and limitations: Relative to memory subsets, naive subsets generally showed larger estimated richness. Though the depth was large, rarefaction showed that sorted-subset sequencing was incomplete.

Repertoires were generated with immunoSEQ multiplex PCR, while TCRdb's copy carries only in-frame clones and drops some. The sample consists of 2 million to 2.5 million clones, approximately 95% of them appearing once. Germline CDR1 SGDLS, CDR2 YYNGEE. The CDR3 consists of 14 residues. Between the trimmed V and J ends, which lost 0 bases and 1 base, there was a span of 7 bases. On this clone: Its antigen is unknown. The sample has other DNA sequences that encode this CDR3 too.

Naive CD4+ cells were CD45RA-selected; the remaining cells were memory. This sequence originates from a man between 18 and 35 years old in good health. Input material: naive CD4+ T cells sorted from blood. Documented subset: CD45RA+ positively selected. This chain uses TRBV9 with TRBJ1-1, with D unclear. The chain's CDR3 is CASSVGPRNTEAFF. The CDR3 bases are TGTGCCAGCAGCGTAGGCCCACGGAACACTGAAGCTTTCTTT.